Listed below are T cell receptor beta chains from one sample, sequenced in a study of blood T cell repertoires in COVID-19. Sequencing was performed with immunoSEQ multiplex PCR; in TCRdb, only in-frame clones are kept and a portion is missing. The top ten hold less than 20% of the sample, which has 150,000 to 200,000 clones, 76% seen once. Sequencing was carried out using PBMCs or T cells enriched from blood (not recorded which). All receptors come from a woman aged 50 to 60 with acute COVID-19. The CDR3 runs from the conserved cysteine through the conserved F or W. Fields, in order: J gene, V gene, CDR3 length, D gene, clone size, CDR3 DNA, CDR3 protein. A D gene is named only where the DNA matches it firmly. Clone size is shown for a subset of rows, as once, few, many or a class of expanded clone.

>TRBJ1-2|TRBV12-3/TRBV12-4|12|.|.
TGTGCCAGCAGTTTAGAGGGGTCGGGCTACACCTTC
CASSLEGSGYTF
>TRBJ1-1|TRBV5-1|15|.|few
TGCGCCAGCAGCTTGGCCTCGTCAGGGAACACTGAAGCTTTCTTT
CASSLASSGNTEAFF
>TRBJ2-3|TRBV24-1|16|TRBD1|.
TGTGCCACCAGTGATGGGGGGACAGGGGGTACAGATACGCAGTATTTT
CATSDGGTGGTDTQYF
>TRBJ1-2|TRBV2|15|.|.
TGTGCCAGCAGTGAGGCGATTCACAGGGAGAGCGGCTACACCTTC
CASSEAIHRESGYTF
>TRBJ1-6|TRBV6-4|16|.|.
TGTGCCAGCAGGAGGGTAGCTAGCTCCTATAATTCACCCCTCCACTTT
CASRRVASSYNSPLHF
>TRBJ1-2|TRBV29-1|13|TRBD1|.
TGCAGCGGGGGCGGGACAGGAGTATATGGCTACACCTTC
CSGGGTGVYGYTF
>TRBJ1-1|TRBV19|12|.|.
TGTGCCACAGGACTCCAGAACACTGAAGCTTTCTTT
CATGLQNTEAFF
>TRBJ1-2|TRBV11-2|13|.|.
TGTGCCAGCAGCTTAGCACAGAACTATGGCTACACCTTC
CASSLAQNYGYTF
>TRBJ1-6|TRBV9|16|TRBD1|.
TGTGCCAGCAGCGTAGCACAGGGGGCTGTTAATTCACCCCTCCACTTT
CASSVAQGAVNSPLHF
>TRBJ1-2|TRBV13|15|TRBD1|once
TGTGCCAGCAGCTCCCAGGGACAGGGGGCGCGAGGCTACACCTTC
CASSSQGQGARGYTF
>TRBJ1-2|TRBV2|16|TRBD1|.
TGTGCCAGCAGTGTACCACAGGGGATAACTAACTATGGCTACACCTTC
CASSVPQGITNYGYTF
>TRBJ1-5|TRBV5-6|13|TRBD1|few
TGTGCCAGCAGCCAGGGGGCAGGTCAGCCCCAGCATTTT
CASSQGAGQPQHF
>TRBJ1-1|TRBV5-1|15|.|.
TGCGCCCTCAGCCCACGATCGGGGTTGAACACTGAAGCTTTCTTT
CALSPRSGLNTEAFF
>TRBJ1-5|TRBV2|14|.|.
TGTGCCAGCAGCGGGGGGTCGAGGAATCAGCCCCAGCATTTT
CASSGGSRNQPQHF
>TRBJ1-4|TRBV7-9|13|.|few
TGTGCCAGCAGCTTCAGCGGTAATGAAAAACTGTTTTTT
CASSFSGNEKLFF
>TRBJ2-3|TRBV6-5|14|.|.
TGTGCCAGCAGCTCAGCGGGCCCCACAGATACGCAGTATTTT
CASSSAGPTDTQYF
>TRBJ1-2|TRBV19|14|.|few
TGTGCCAGTACCGAAATAATGACAGGCTATGGCTACACCTTC
CASTEIMTGYGYTF